A selection of T cell receptor beta chains follows, all from one sample in a study of blood T cell repertoires in COVID-19. TCRdb's copy holds only in-frame clones and misses some; the assay was immunoSEQ multiplex PCR. This sample has 150,000 to 200,000 clones, with approximately 82% found just once. Specimen: peripheral blood. All receptors derive from a man between 65 and 80 years old who had recovered from COVID-19. Both conserved end residues are part of each CDR3. Each record gives: V gene, D gene, CDR3 length, clone size, J gene, CDR3 DNA, CDR3 protein. A D gene is named only where the DNA matches it firmly. Where a row states a size, it is once, few, many or the class of an expanded clone; other rows omit it.

V: TRBV2; D: TRBD2; length: 13; size: -; J: TRBJ2-7; DNA: TGTGCCAGCGGGACTACGGGCATCCACGAGCAGTACTTC; CDR3: CASGTTGIHEQYF
V: TRBV7-9; D: TRBD1; length: 14; size: -; J: TRBJ2-7; DNA: TGTGCCAGCAGCTCCGGACAGGGTCTATACGAGCAGTACTTC; CDR3: CASSSGQGLYEQYF
V: TRBV14; D: TRBD1; length: 16; size: -; J: TRBJ2-3; DNA: TGTGCCAGCAGCCAAGGACAGGGCTGGTACACAGATACGCAGTATTTT; CDR3: CASSQGQGWYTDTQYF
V: TRBV9; D: -; length: 14; size: -; J: TRBJ1-1; DNA: TGTGCCAGCAGCCGGGTAGTCAGGGATACTGAAGCTTTCTTT; CDR3: CASSRVVRDTEAFF
V: TRBV10-2; D: -; length: 13; size: -; J: TRBJ1-2; DNA: TGCGCCAGCAGTGAATATGACAGCGATGGCTACACCTTC; CDR3: CASSEYDSDGYTF
V: TRBV6-5; D: TRBD1; length: 15; size: -; J: TRBJ1-5; DNA: TGTGCCAGCGAGAAAAGGACAGGGGGCAATCAGCCCCAGCATTTT; CDR3: CASEKRTGGNQPQHF
V: TRBV6-1; D: TRBD1; length: 15; size: -; J: TRBJ1-4; DNA: TGTGCCAGCAGTTCCGCAGGGACAGTTAATGAAAAACTGTTTTTT; CDR3: CASSSAGTVNEKLFF
V: TRBV19; D: TRBD2; length: 15; size: -; J: TRBJ2-2; DNA: TGTGCCAGTAGTACGACTAGCGGAGCTACCGGGGAGCTGTTTTTT; CDR3: CASSTTSGATGELFF
V: TRBV1; D: -; length: 19; size: -; J: TRBJ2-3; DNA: TGCACCAGCAGCCAAGACCTCCCGGGACTAGCGGCCTTTGGAGATACGCAGTATTTT; CDR3: CTSSQDLPGLAAFGDTQYF
V: TRBV10-3; D: -; length: 16; size: -; J: TRBJ1-2; DNA: TGTGCCATCAGTGAGACTATAATGAGGACTGGTTCTGGCTACACCTTC; CDR3: CAISETIMRTGSGYTF
V: TRBV7-2; D: TRBD1; length: 16; size: -; J: TRBJ1-5; DNA: TGTGCCAGCAGCTTAAGACAGGGGCTCTTCAATCAGCCCCAGCATTTT; CDR3: CASSLRQGLFNQPQHF
V: TRBV11-2; D: -; length: 13; size: -; J: TRBJ1-5; DNA: TGTGCCAGCAGCTTAAATGAGAATCAGCCCCAGCATTTT; CDR3: CASSLNENQPQHF
V: TRBV7-9; D: -; length: 14; size: -; J: TRBJ1-1; DNA: TGTGCCAGCAGCCCTCAGGGGTGGGTCACTGAAGCTTTCTTT; CDR3: CASSPQGWVTEAFF
V: TRBV5-6; D: -; length: 15; size: few; J: TRBJ2-1; DNA: TGTGCCAGCAGCTCCGACATGGATGCCTACAATGAGCAGTTCTTC; CDR3: CASSSDMDAYNEQFF
V: TRBV6-5; D: -; length: 13; size: -; J: TRBJ1-1; DNA: TGTGCCAGCAGTTACTCCGTGAACACTGAAGCTTTCTTT; CDR3: CASSYSVNTEAFF
V: TRBV28; D: TRBD1; length: 15; size: -; J: TRBJ1-5; DNA: TGTGCCAGCAGTTTACCCGACAGGGACAATCAGCCCCAGCATTTT; CDR3: CASSLPDRDNQPQHF
V: TRBV20-1; D: -; length: 11; size: -; J: TRBJ1-2; DNA: TGCAGTGCTAGACAGGGTTATGGCTACACCTTC; CDR3: CSARQGYGYTF
V: TRBV28; D: TRBD1; length: 12; size: -; J: TRBJ2-7; DNA: TGTGCCAGCGACAGGGGTCAGTACGAGCAGTACTTC; CDR3: CASDRGQYEQYF
V: TRBV10-3; D: -; length: 15; size: -; J: TRBJ2-3; DNA: TGTGCCATCAGTGAGTATTCGGGAGTCACAGATACGCAGTATTTT; CDR3: CAISEYSGVTDTQYF
V: TRBV5-1; D: -; length: 14; size: -; J: TRBJ2-1; DNA: TGCGCCAGCAGCTTGGACCTCAGTGTATATGAGCAGTTCTTC; CDR3: CASSLDLSVYEQFF
V: TRBV21-1; D: -; length: 15; size: -; J: TRBJ2-7; DNA: TGTGCCAGCAGCCCGCCAGGGGACGGACCCGAAGAGCAGTACTTC; CDR3: CASSPPGDGPEEQYF
V: TRBV7-2; D: TRBD1; length: 13; size: -; J: TRBJ2-7; DNA: TGTGCCAGCAGCGGGACAGTAGGGTACGAGCAGTACTTC; CDR3: CASSGTVGYEQYF
V: TRBV7-8; D: -; length: 15; size: -; J: TRBJ2-5; DNA: TGTGCCAGCAGCTTAAAGCGGCAACTACAAGAGACCCAGTACTTC; CDR3: CASSLKRQLQETQYF
V: TRBV7-8; D: -; length: 13; size: -; J: TRBJ1-1; DNA: TGTGCCAGCAGCATCGGGAGGGCCGATGAAGCTTTCTTT; CDR3: CASSIGRADEAFF
V: TRBV11-2; D: TRBD2; length: 15; size: -; J: TRBJ2-7; DNA: TGTGCCAGCAGCCCGTCTAGCGGGAGCTCCTACGAGCAGTACTTC; CDR3: CASSPSSGSSYEQYF
V: TRBV4-2; D: -; length: 19; size: -; J: TRBJ2-6; DNA: TGTGCCAGCAGCCAAGCGGGACTGACAATTTTGCCTGGGGCCAACGTCCTGACTTTC; CDR3: CASSQAGLTILPGANVLTF
V: TRBV5-6; D: TRBD2; length: 16; size: -; J: TRBJ2-5; DNA: TGTGCCAGCAGCCCCCGGTTACAGCGGGGGGGCGAGACCCAGTACTTC; CDR3: CASSPRLQRGGETQYF
V: TRBV5-1; D: TRBD1; length: 16; size: -; J: TRBJ2-1; DNA: TGCGCCAGCAGCTTGGGGACAGGGGGCATCTACAATGAGCAGTTCTTC; CDR3: CASSLGTGGIYNEQFF
V: TRBV5-4; D: -; length: 13; size: -; J: TRBJ2-3; DNA: TGTGCCAGCAGCGAGCTAAGCACAGATACGCAGTATTTT; CDR3: CASSELSTDTQYF
V: TRBV7-3; D: TRBD2; length: 15; size: -; J: TRBJ2-1; DNA: TGTGCCAGCAGCTTATATAGCGGGAGGGCTTATGAGCAGTTCTTC; CDR3: CASSLYSGRAYEQFF
V: TRBV6-6; D: -; length: 15; size: -; J: TRBJ2-1; DNA: TGTGCCAGCAGTTACGGGCGAGCCCCCTACAATGAGCAGTTCTTC; CDR3: CASSYGRAPYNEQFF
V: TRBV20-1; D: TRBD2; length: 16; size: many; J: TRBJ2-1; DNA: TGCAGTGCTAGTGCTGGGACTAGCGGGAGCTTCGGTGAGCAGTTCTTC; CDR3: CSASAGTSGSFGEQFF
V: TRBV6-2/TRBV6-3; D: TRBD1; length: 16; size: -; J: TRBJ1-5; DNA: TGTGCCAGCAGTCCCGACAGGGGGCCCGGCAATCAGCCCCAGCATTTT; CDR3: CASSPDRGPGNQPQHF
V: TRBV7-3; D: TRBD2; length: 18; size: -; J: TRBJ2-3; DNA: TGTGCCAGCAGCCAGTGGCCTAGCGGAGCTTCTAGCACAGATACGCAGTATTTT; CDR3: CASSQWPSGASSTDTQYF
V: TRBV7-8; D: TRBD1; length: 14; size: -; J: TRBJ2-5; DNA: TGTGCCAGCAGCCAGGGGGCTACCCAAGAGACCCAGTACTTC; CDR3: CASSQGATQETQYF
V: TRBV11-2; D: -; length: 15; size: -; J: TRBJ1-1; DNA: TGTGCCAGCAGCTTATCGGACACACAGAACACTGAAGCTTTCTTT; CDR3: CASSLSDTQNTEAFF
V: TRBV7-2; D: TRBD1; length: 13; size: once; J: TRBJ1-3; DNA: TGTGCCAGCAGCTTAGACAGGGGAGACACCATATATTTT; CDR3: CASSLDRGDTIYF
V: TRBV10-2; D: TRBD2; length: 17; size: -; J: TRBJ2-7; DNA: TGCGCCAGCATCCCCGGTTGGGCTAGCGGGGACTCCTACGAGCAGTACTTC; CDR3: CASIPGWASGDSYEQYF
V: TRBV28; D: TRBD1; length: 16; size: -; J: TRBJ1-4; DNA: TGTGCCAGCAGTCCAATGAACAGGGGGCAGGTTGAAAAACTGTTTTTT; CDR3: CASSPMNRGQVEKLFF
V: TRBV5-1; D: TRBD1; length: 15; size: once; J: TRBJ2-3; DNA: TGCGCCAGCAGATTAGGACAGGCTGGGACAGATACGCAGTATTTT; CDR3: CASRLGQAGTDTQYF
V: TRBV7-6; D: -; length: 14; size: -; J: TRBJ2-5; DNA: TGTGCCAGCAGCTTAGGGGGGGACCAAGAGACCCAGTACTTC; CDR3: CASSLGGDQETQYF
V: TRBV7-2; D: TRBD1; length: 14; size: -; J: TRBJ2-7; DNA: TGTGCCAGCAGCCAGGGACAGAGCACCTACGAGCAGTACTTC; CDR3: CASSQGQSTYEQYF
V: TRBV6-4; D: -; length: 13; size: -; J: TRBJ1-2; DNA: TGTGCCAGCAGTGCCAGTACAGGCTATGGCTACACCTTC; CDR3: CASSASTGYGYTF
V: TRBV5-4; D: -; length: 15; size: -; J: TRBJ1-4; DNA: TGTGCCAGCAGTTCCGCAGGGGAGACTAATGAAAAACTGTTTTTT; CDR3: CASSSAGETNEKLFF
V: TRBV11-2; D: -; length: 14; size: -; J: TRBJ2-7; DNA: TGTGCCAGCAGCTTTGCGGGAAGCTCCTACGAGCAGTACTTC; CDR3: CASSFAGSSYEQYF
V: TRBV5-6; D: TRBD1; length: 17; size: few; J: TRBJ2-7; DNA: TGTGCCAGCAGCTTGGCGCCGGGACAGACAAGCTCCTACGAGCAGTACTTC; CDR3: CASSLAPGQTSSYEQYF
V: TRBV10-3; D: TRBD2; length: 14; size: -; J: TRBJ2-5; DNA: TGTGCCATCAGGAAGCGGGAGGGGGGAGAGACCCAGTACTTC; CDR3: CAIRKREGGETQYF
V: TRBV2; D: -; length: 13; size: many; J: TRBJ2-7; DNA: TGTGCCAGCAGTGGCAGGACTACCTACGAGCAGTACTTC; CDR3: CASSGRTTYEQYF
V: TRBV28; D: TRBD2; length: 14; size: -; J: TRBJ2-2; DNA: TGTGCCAGCAGTTTAGGGACTAGACCCGGGGAGCTGTTTTTT; CDR3: CASSLGTRPGELFF
V: TRBV6-5; D: -; length: 15; size: -; J: TRBJ1-5; DNA: TGTGCCAGCAGGCAGACAGCATATAGCAATCAGCCCCAGCATTTT; CDR3: CASRQTAYSNQPQHF
V: TRBV27; D: -; length: 11; size: once; J: TRBJ2-1; DNA: TGTGCCAGCAAGAGCGTCCTTGAGCAGTTCTTC; CDR3: CASKSVLEQFF